This TCR beta chain was observed in a study of T cells in localized non-small cell lung cancer. General observations from the study: Uninvolved adjacent lung had the highest recorded T cell clonality, with tumor below it. Heterogeneity remains possible, as sequencing covered one tumor region only.

The CDR3 spans 13 residues. The V gene's germline CDR1 is SEHNR and CDR2 FQNEAQ (reference sequence). Deletions cut 2 bases from V and 6 bases from J, with 7 bases between. On this clone: Its antigen remains unknown.

TCRdb's table, derived via immunoSEQ multiplex PCR, lists solely in-frame clones and lacks some. The sample yields just over 70,000 clones, approximately 87% seen once. The starting material was peripheral blood, obtained before any cancer treatment. The TCR sequence derives from an older male donor with stage III squamous cell lung carcinoma. This chain connects TRBV7-9 to TRBJ1-4; D unclear. The chain's CDR3 is CASSLLRDEKLFF. DNA for the CDR3: TGTGCCAGCAGCTTATTGAGAGATGAAAAACTGTTTTTT.